Presented here are 24 T cell receptor beta chains from one specimen sequenced in a study of blood T cell repertoires in COVID-19. This table comes from immunoSEQ multiplex PCR, and its TCRdb copy is limited to in-frame clones, with some not included. The sample yields 250,000 to 300,000 clones, 75% to 85% seen once. Sequenced sample: peripheral blood. The receptors were gathered from a man aged 45-65 years with active or convalescent COVID-19.

This sequence joins TRBV7-8 and TRBJ2-2; TRBD1 aligns across 10 bases. V trimming: 5 bases; J trimming: 8 bases; junction bases outside the gene matches: 11. The CDR3 consists of 16 residues. Germline CDR1 is SGHVS and CDR2 is FQNEAQ. DNA for the CDR3: TGTGCCAGCAGCATCACGGGACAGGGGATGCGGGGGGAGCTGTTTTTT. Translating gives CASSITGQGMRGELFF.

V is TRBV29-1 and J is TRBJ1-5; 12 bases map to TRBD1. Germline-derived CDR1 and CDR2 are SQVTM and ANQGSEA. Losses at the gene ends were 7 bases for V and 8 bases for J; bases not matched to a gene: 12. CDR3 length: 15 amino acids. The CDR3 coding sequence is TGCAGCGCCCGTGAAGGGACAGGGGGCGCGGAGCCCCAGCATTTT. This translates into CSAREGTGGAEPQHF.

The gene calls are TRBV9 and TRBJ2-5; TRBD1 is a possible D gene (6 bases). V was shortened by 1 base and J by 1 base, with 8 bases between the two germline ends. This CDR3 contains 14 residues. The V gene's germline CDR1 is SGDLS and CDR2 YYNGEE. CDR3 DNA: TGTGCCAGCAGCGTAAGGGACACCCAAGAGACCCAGTACTTC. It specifies CASSVRDTQETQYF.

This chain connects TRBV19 to TRBJ2-7; D is perhaps TRBD1 (6 bases). Trimming cost V 0 bases and J 3 bases, with 6 bases left between them. CDR1 and CDR2 (germline): LNHDA, SQIVND (reference sequence). The CDR3 covers 13 residues. CDR3 sequence reads: CASSIETGYEQYF. Written as DNA, the CDR3 is TGTGCCAGTAGTATAGAGACAGGCTACGAGCAGTACTTC. Full variable domain (outside the CDR3, taken from reference TRBV19 and TRBJ2-7): DGGITQSPKYLFRKEGQNVTLSCEQNLNHDAMYWYRQDPGQGLRLIYYSQIVNDFQKGDIAEGYSVSREKKESFPLTVTSAQKNPTAFYLCASSIETGYEQYFGPGTRLTVT.

The chain links TRBV3-1 (or the pseudogene TRBV3-2) to TRBJ2-1, with TRBD2 as a possible D gene (6 bases). The CDR3 totals 15 residues. The V and J ends lost 8 bases and 2 bases respectively, with 16 bases between them. From germline, CDR1 is LGHDT and CDR2 YNNKEL (reference sequence). The CDR3 loop is CASGSPGLTYNEQFF. CDR3 sequence (DNA): TGTGCCAGCGGAAGTCCGGGACTGACCTACAATGAGCAGTTCTTC.

The genes are TRBV6-1 and TRBJ1-5; D is uncertain. The germline V gene has CDR1 MNHNS and CDR2 SASEGT. The CDR3 has 14 amino acids. Trimming stripped 3 bases from V and 4 bases from J, with 10 bases between. The CDR3 coding sequence is TGTGCCAGCAGTGAGGCAAGCGCTAATCAGCCCCAGCATTTT. This encodes CASSEASANQPQHF.

The V call is TRBV2, the J call TRBJ2-7, with 11 bases that match TRBD1. Germline values: CDR1 SNHLY, CDR2 FYNNEI. Trimming removed 6 bases from V and 0 bases from J; junction bases left unmatched: 4. This CDR3 spans 15 amino acids. CDR3 DNA: TGTGCCAGCAGCGCCGGGACAGGGGGCTCCTACGAGCAGTACTTC. Protein product: CASSAGTGGSYEQYF.

This rearrangement joins TRBV4-1 to TRBJ2-1; TRBD1 matches at 8 bases. The germline V gene encodes CDR1 MGHRA and CDR2 YSYEKL. V was clipped by 0 bases and J by 4 bases; unmatched bases: 11. CDR3 length equals 18 residues. DNA of the CDR3: TGCGCCAGCAGCCAAGAATTGGGCCTTGGACAGGGTTACAATGAGCAGTTCTTC. This sequence encodes CASSQELGLGQGYNEQFF.

CDR3 protein: CASSVSGRGAYNEQFF. DNA for the CDR3: TGTGCCAGCAGCGTCAGCGGGAGGGGTGCCTACAATGAGCAGTTCTTC. This rearrangement joins TRBV9 to TRBJ2-1; 10 positions agree with TRBD2. V dropped 2 bases and J dropped 2; count of bases not matched to a gene: 4. The CDR3 is 16 amino acids. Germline-derived CDR1 and CDR2 are SGDLS and YYNGEE. Variable domain in full (rest from reference TRBV9 and TRBJ2-1): DSGVTQTPKHLITATGQRVTLRCSPRSGDLSVYWYQQSLDQGLQFLIQYYNGEERAKGNILERFSAQQFPDLHSELNLSSLELGDSALYFCASSVSGRGAYNEQFFGPGTRLTVL.

J is TRBJ1-4 and V is TRBV28; tentative D call: TRBD1 (6 bases). Germline loops: CDR1 MDHEN, CDR2 SYDVKM. The V and J ends lost 8 bases and 6 bases respectively, with 22 bases between them. The CDR3 is made up of 16 amino acids. CDR3 nucleotides: TGTGCCAGCCTCCCTACTGACAGGCAGGTCGATGAAAAACTGTTTTTT. Amino acids: CASLPTDRQVDEKLFF.

The chain joins TRBV6-2 or TRBV6-3 to TRBJ1-5; no firm D call. The CDR3 is made up of 14 amino acids. Germline V gene data show CDR1 as MNHEY and CDR2 as SVGEGT. V was trimmed by 2 bases and J by 2 bases, leaving 7 bases between them. CDR3 coding DNA: TGTGCCAGCAGTTACCGCCAGGGCAATCAGCCCCAGCATTTT. Its protein is CASSYRQGNQPQHF.

This chain links TRBV11-2 with TRBJ1-1, with D possibly matching TRBD1 (5 bases). V was clipped by 4 bases and J by 5 bases, with 17 bases between them. This CDR3 region has 15 residues. Germline-derived CDR1 and CDR2 are SGHAT and FQNNGV. Here the CDR3 reads CASSSRVSPRTEAFF. As DNA, the CDR3 is TGTGCCAGCAGCTCCAGGGTGTCCCCGAGAACTGAAGCTTTCTTT.

The gene calls are TRBV28 and TRBJ1-6, with 8 positions matching TRBD1. This CDR3 contains 15 residues. Trimming cost V 5 bases and J 7 bases; bases outside gene matches: 7. CDR1 is MDHEN, CDR2 SYDVKM, per germline. The CDR3, as DNA: TGTGCCAGCAGTCGCTCGGACAGGGACAATTCACCCCTCCACTTT. It codes for CASSRSDRDNSPLHF.

The chain couples TRBV6-6 to TRBJ2-7; TRBD1 agrees at 8 bases. The germline gives CDR1 MNHNY, CDR2 SVGAGI (reference sequence). This CDR3 contains 20 residues. Trimming cost V 5 bases and J 0 bases; bases outside gene matches: 21. DNA for the CDR3: TGTGCCAGCAGTGGATCCCGGGACAGGACTACTACTGGGACCTCCTACGAGCAGTACTTC. Its translation is CASSGSRDRTTTGTSYEQYF.

This sequence joins TRBV2 and TRBJ2-7; a weak D match, TRBD2 (6 bases). Between the trimmed V and J ends, which lost 7 bases and 4 bases, there was a span of 17 bases. From germline, CDR1 is SNHLY and CDR2 FYNNEI. This CDR3 spans 14 amino acids. The CDR3 protein is CASKGLRERYEQYF. CDR3 DNA: TGTGCCAGCAAGGGGTTACGGGAGAGGTACGAGCAGTACTTC.

This clone appeared a single time. V is TRBV6-2 or TRBV6-3 and J is TRBJ1-5; 7 bases fit TRBD1. The CDR3 is made up of 16 amino acids. CDR1 and CDR2 from the germline V gene are MNHEY and SVGEGT. The V and J ends lost 4 bases and 1 base, in that order; junction bases with no gene match: 7. The CDR3 nucleotides read TGTGCCAGCAGTTCCTTAGGGACAGTAAGCAATCAGCCCCAGCATTTT. Encoded protein: CASSSLGTVSNQPQHF.

The rearrangement uses TRBV5-1 and TRBJ2-1, with 10 bases matching TRBD2. This CDR3 has 14 residues. Germline lookup yields CDR1 SGHRS and CDR2 YFSETQ. V lost 3 bases, J lost 7 bases, and 4 bases stayed unmatched. Written as DNA, the CDR3 is TGCGCCAGCAGCTCATTTAGCGGGAGGAATGAGCAGTTCTTC. Translated, it gives CASSSFSGRNEQFF.

The rearrangement uses TRBV15 and TRBJ2-5; 10 bases are shared with TRBD2. The J segment lost 2 bases and the V segment lost 2 bases, leaving 5 bases of the junction unmatched. This CDR3 contains 16 residues. The germline V gene encodes CDR1 LNHNV and CDR2 YYDKDF (reference sequence). The CDR3 coding sequence is TGTGCCACCAGCAGACGAGCGGGAGGGCCGCAAGAGACCCAGTACTTC. This sequence encodes CATSRRAGGPQETQYF.

The genes are TRBV5-5 and TRBJ1-4; a possible D gene is TRBD1 (6 bases). The germline V gene encodes CDR1 SGHKS and CDR2 YYEKEE (reference sequence). The ends were cut back, 5 bases at V and 8 bases at J, with 16 bases in the middle. CDR3 length equals 14 residues. CDR3 loop: CASRGGGQKEKLFF. CDR3 nucleotide sequence: TGTGCCAGCAGGGGTGGTGGACAGAAAGAAAAACTGTTTTTT.

The CDR3 DNA reads as TGTGCCATCAGTGAGGAGGGCCGGGGCACAGATACGCAGTATTTT. Translation: CAISEEGRGTDTQYF. This rearrangement joins TRBV10-3 to TRBJ2-3, with D possibly matching TRBD2 (5 bases). CDR1 and CDR2 from the germline V gene are ENHRY and SYGVKD. Trimming left V 2 bases short and J 1 base short, with 10 bases between. This CDR3 spans 15 amino acids.

This chain links TRBV28 with TRBJ2-7, with D possibly TRBD2 on 5 matching bases. The CDR3 extends over 11 amino acids. V gave up 4 bases and J gave up 11 bases, with 12 bases separating them. The germline gives CDR1 MDHEN, CDR2 SYDVKM. DNA of the CDR3: TGTGCCAGCAGTTCAAGGACTGTTGAGTACTTC. Its protein product is CASSSRTVEYF.

The chain joins TRBV19 to TRBJ1-6; weak D call: TRBD1 (5 bases). V lost 7 bases to trimming and J lost 7 bases, with 14 bases between them. Germline CDR1 reads LNHDA; CDR2 reads SQIVND (reference sequence). The CDR3 is made up of 14 amino acids. The CDR3 here is CASTVTGGNSPLHF. Written as DNA, the CDR3 is TGTGCCAGTACCGTGACTGGGGGGAATTCACCCCTCCACTTT.

This chain joins TRBV4-1 and TRBJ2-1; D is undetermined. The CDR3 runs to 15 residues. Looked up from germline, CDR1 is MGHRA and CDR2 is YSYEKL. The V end was cut by 0 bases, the J end by 5 bases, with 11 bases between. CDR3 nucleotide sequence: TGCGCCAGCAGCCAAGAGTTCTACGATAACAATGAGCAGTTCTTC. Translating it yields CASSQEFYDNNEQFF.

The CDR3 is CASSFLGVGNTIYF. The CDR3 nucleotides read TGTGCCAGCAGCTTCCTAGGGGTTGGAAACACCATATATTTT. This chain uses TRBV5-4 with TRBJ1-3; weak D call: TRBD1 (5 bases). Trimming shortened V by 2 bases and J by 3 bases, and 9 bases separated the two germline ends. Germline CDR1 SGHNT, CDR2 YYREEE (reference sequence). This CDR3 region has 14 residues. The full variable domain, in which reference TRBV5-4 and TRBJ1-3 provide the parts outside the CDR3, is ETGVTQSPTHLIKTRGQQVTLRCSSQSGHNTVSWYQQALGQGPQFIFQYYREEENGRGNFPPRFSGLQFPNYSSELNVNALELDDSALYLCASSFLGVGNTIYFGEGSWLTVV.